This T cell receptor (beta chain) came from a study of metastatic and nonmetastatic thyroid tumors. Study details: From malignant and benign thyroid patients, repertoires in blood and in tumor or nodule tissue were compared.

Study-wide points: As reported, TCR beta diversity in blood and tumor was significantly higher in malignant thyroid tumors than in benign nodules.

In the authors' methods: A classifier of distant metastasis in papillary thyroid cancer was built from CDR3 differences (across clinicopathological groups). TCRdb re-called clones via MiXCR from the PCR reads. V and J calls and clone size were set by TCRdb, not the authors. The sample records around 24,000 clones, under 25% being singletons. CDR1 DFQATT and CDR2 SNEGSKA come from the germline V gene (reference sequence). V shed 4 bases, J shed 5 bases, and the junction held 3 bases outside the gene matches. The CDR3 has 12 residues. At least ten counts were recorded for this clone. Its antigen is currently unknown. No treatment had been given to any patient before thyroid surgery.

The gene calls are TRBV20-1 and TRBJ2-5; TRBD2 aligns across 8 bases. The sequenced sample was blood. The origin of this receptor is a male donor with papillary thyroid cancer or a benign thyroid nodule (not recorded which). Some clones in this sample may be carry-over from other donors' samples. The CDR3 region has the DNA TGCAGTGCTATAGCGGGAACCGAGACCCAGTACTTC. Translated: CSAIAGTETQYF.